This T cell receptor beta chain was profiled in a study of identical twins. Overall study results and limits: Weaker excess twin sharing was observed in beta out-of-frame sequences.

This clonotype was observed many times. Its antigen remains unknown. A single record per CDR3 protein comes from TCRdb applying MiXCR to the 5' RACE reads. Of under 250,000 distinct CDR3 sequences in the sample, 7.5% were seen once. The same data also contributed to another study, on yellow fever vaccine responses in identical twins. As reported in that work: Reportedly, twins showed a vaccine T cell response that looked partly convergent and partly personalized.

Input material: memory (CD45RO+) T cells sorted from blood. This TCR was recovered from a woman aged 18-29 years in good health.

As DNA, the CDR3 is TGCGCCAGCAGCTCCACGGGTGCGAACACCGGGGAGCTGTTTTTT. Protein product: CASSSTGANTGELFF. This chain connects TRBV5-1 to TRBJ2-2; D gene unclear. From germline, CDR1 is SGHRS and CDR2 YFSETQ. V was clipped by 3 bases and J by 0 bases, with 9 bases between them. The CDR3 has 15 amino acids. Together with reference TRBV5-1 and TRBJ2-2, the CDR3 gives the full variable domain: KAGVTQTPRYLIKTRGQQVTLSCSPISGHRSVSWYQQTPGQGLQFLFEYFSETQRNKGNFPGRFSGRQFSNSRSEMNVSTLELGDSALYLCASSSTGANTGELFFGEGSRLTVL.